Below, one TCR beta chain is given with its context. The antigen remains undetermined. The authors' processing: ImmunoSEQ supplied junction-only sequences lacking quality scores, so filtering was different. Generated by immunoSEQ multiplex PCR, the TCRdb table keeps only in-frame clones and is missing some. V and J calls and clone size follow that table, whereas D and trimming were derived from the DNA. The sample carries more than 1.2 million clones, approximately 98.5% recorded once. These data come from a study of shared clonotypes between healthy human individuals. Findings of the study overall: All-four-donor shared clonotypes had higher generation probabilities than non-shared clonotypes did. Blood alone was sampled, and tissue repertoires likely differ. Clonotype sharing among donors was expected to depend on sequencing depth.

The CDR3 length is 13 residues. Germline V gene data show CDR1 as MNHEY and CDR2 as SMNVEV (reference sequence). Trimming took off 3 bases at V and 4 bases at J, with 9 bases between the two ends. The rearrangement uses TRBV27 and TRBJ1-2; possibly TRBD1 for D (5 bases). Input material: naive CD4+ T cells sorted from blood. The subset here: CD45RA+ positively selected. The origin of this receptor is a man aged 25-40 years in good health. The CDR3 sequence is CASSFSDSYGYTF. The CDR3 region has the DNA TGTGCCAGCAGTTTTAGCGACAGCTATGGCTACACCTTC.